This T cell receptor beta chain emerged from a study of T cell changes during pregnancy in multiple sclerosis. Trimming took 6 bases from V and 6 from J, leaving 21 bases between them. The CDR3 has 15 residues. In germline, CDR1 is MNHEY, CDR2 SVGAGI. Clones were sequenced by immunoSEQ multiplex PCR, and TCRdb holds only the in-frame ones, with some missing. The repertoire consists of more than 25,000 clones, with about 92% occurring once and the leading ten covering under 5%. The chain uses TRBV6-5 and TRBJ2-7; D is possibly TRBD1 (6 bases). This specimen consisted of peripheral blood, obtained in the first trimester of pregnancy. This receptor was obtained from a female donor in good health, enrolled as a control in a pregnancy study. CDR3 region: CASRVRQVNVREQYF. For the CDR3, the DNA is TGTGCCAGCAGGGTTCGACAGGTGAACGTCCGCGAGCAGTACTTC.